Described below is a single T cell receptor beta chain sequence and its context. The PCR used 60 Vbeta and 13 Jbeta primers. Per the original methods: Around 9.9 million shared chains were among the roughly 78 million unique TCR beta chains that a later analysis counted. Using immunoSEQ multiplex PCR, the repertoire was profiled, and TCRdb retains in-frame clones only, with some absent. That table is the source of V, J and clone size, and D and trimming were worked out from the DNA. The data contain 170,000 or so clones, 75% to 85% of them singletons. Among the donors, all were healthy bone marrow donors. The sample belongs to a study of cytomegalovirus exposure and HLA in healthy donors. Sequenced: PBMCs. The TCR sequence derives from a woman aged 25 to 39 in good health and CMV-seropositive.

The CDR3 coding sequence is TGTGCCAGCAGCCACGACACGGGACAAGAGACCCAGTACTTC. Encoded protein: CASSHDTGQETQYF. V gene TRBV7-8 combines with J gene TRBJ2-5, with D tentatively TRBD2 (5 bases). The germline V gene encodes CDR1 SGHVS and CDR2 FQNEAQ. V was trimmed by 5 bases and J by 2 bases, leaving 12 bases between them. This CDR3 comprises 14 residues.